The clone carrying this TCR beta chain was found many times. What it recognizes is unknown. The data derive from a study of T-cell memory formation after mild COVID-19. General observations from the study: In pre-infection memory, a portion of responding clones appeared, which suggested that cross-reactive memory joined.

The CDR3 is 14 amino acids. The V gene lost 1 base and the J gene lost 4 bases, with 8 bases spanning the gap. Germline V gene data show CDR1 as SEHNR and CDR2 as FQNEAQ (reference sequence). TCRdb used MiXCR to reprocess the 5' RACE reads, holding one entry per CDR3 protein. Among 13,000 to 15,000 distinct CDR3 sequences listed, about 20% were seen once. Sample: PBMCs or a T cell subset sorted from them (not recorded which). This chain links TRBV7-9 with TRBJ1-5; a possible D gene is TRBD1 (5 bases). This clonotype was sampled from a man between 18 and 35 years old who had mild COVID-19 (a few samples of this study predate the infection). Cell type and time point are not known. The CDR3 sequence: CASSLEAGNQPQHF. In DNA, the CDR3 is TGTGCCAGCAGCTTAGAGGCAGGGAATCAGCCCCAGCATTTT.